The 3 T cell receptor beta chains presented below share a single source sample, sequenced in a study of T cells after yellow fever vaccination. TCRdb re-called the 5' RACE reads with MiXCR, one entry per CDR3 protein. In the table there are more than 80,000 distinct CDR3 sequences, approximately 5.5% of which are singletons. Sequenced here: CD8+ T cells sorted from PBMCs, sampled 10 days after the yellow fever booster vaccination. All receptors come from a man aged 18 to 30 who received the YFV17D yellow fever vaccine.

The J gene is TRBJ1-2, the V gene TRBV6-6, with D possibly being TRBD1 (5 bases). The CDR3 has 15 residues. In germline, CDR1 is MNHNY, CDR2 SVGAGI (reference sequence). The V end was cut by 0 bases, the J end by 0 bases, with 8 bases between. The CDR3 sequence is CASSYSGEANYGYTF. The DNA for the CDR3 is TGTGCCAGCAGTTACTCAGGGGAAGCTAACTATGGCTACACCTTC.

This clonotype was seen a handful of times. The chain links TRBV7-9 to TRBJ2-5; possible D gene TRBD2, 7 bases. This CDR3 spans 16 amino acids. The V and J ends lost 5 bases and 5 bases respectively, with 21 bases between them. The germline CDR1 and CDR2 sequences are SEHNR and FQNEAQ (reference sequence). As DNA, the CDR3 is TGTGCCAGCAGCACGGGCGATCGGGGGGCACGCGAGACCCAGTACTTC. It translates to CASSTGDRGARETQYF.

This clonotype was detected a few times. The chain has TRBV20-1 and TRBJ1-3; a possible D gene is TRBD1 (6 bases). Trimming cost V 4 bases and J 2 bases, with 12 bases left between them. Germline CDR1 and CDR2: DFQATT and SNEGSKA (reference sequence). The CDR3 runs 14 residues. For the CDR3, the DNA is TGCAGTGCTACCTCAGGGGCGGCTGGAAACACCATATATTTT. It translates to CSATSGAAGNTIYF.